This is a list of T cell receptor beta chains from one sample in a study of vaccination and CD4 T cells after COVID-19. TCRdb re-called the PCR reads with MiXCR, one entry per CDR3 protein. The sample shows tens of thousands of distinct CDR3 sequences, 58% of them seen only once. These receptors have no known antigen. Sequences were obtained from CD4+ T cells from blood, cultured in vitro. The origin of the receptors is a human donor who had recovered from COVID-19. Both conserved end residues are trimmed from each CDR3. The order of the fields is V gene, CDR3 protein.

>TRBV29-1
SVEDRGEVSDEQY
>TRBV5-4
ASSLAGQGENYGYT
>TRBV5-1
ASSPWTGAILGETQY
>TRBV6-1
ASSPRGPSNQPQH
>TRBV20-1
SAKNGEQF
>TRBV5-1
ASSLDQAYEQY
>TRBV10-3
AISESQGGYT
>TRBV6-1
ATQLTANYGYT
>TRBV30
AWSVRGLAGGHTQY
>TRBV6-1
ASSPGITGELF